The 23 T cell receptor beta chains in this list originate from one sample, sequenced in a study of blood T cell repertoires in COVID-19 (dated by TCRdb to about 2020). The library was obtained by the immunoSEQ multiplex PCR assay. TCRdb holds this immuneACCESS table with in-frame rearrangements only. Some clones are missing; in checked studies, unresolved V genes explain under half, and the rest has no known cause. Counted in this sample were about 250,000 clones; 75% to 85% of them appeared once. Jointly, the top ten make up more than 5% of the sample. Sequenced material: peripheral blood. The receptors shown here come from a human donor in a cohort sampled during active COVID-19.

The V call is TRBV28, the J call TRBJ2-1; 9 bases fit TRBD2. Germline V gene sequence: CDR1 MDHEN, CDR2 SYDVKM. This CDR3 spans 16 amino acids. Unmatched junction bases numbered 8, after V lost 4 bases and J lost 4 bases. DNA for the CDR3: TGTGCCAGCAGTTATTCTACGCGGGAGGGGTACAATGAGCAGTTCTTC. It encodes CASSYSTREGYNEQFF.

This clone was counted between two and nine times. This chain joins TRBV11-2 and TRBJ1-6, with 7 bases matching TRBD1. CDR1 and CDR2 (germline): SGHAT, FQNNGV. V lost 6 bases to trimming and J lost 1 base; unmatched junction nucleotides: 15. The CDR3 contains 19 residues. The CDR3, as DNA: TGTGCCAGCAGACAGGAAGCGACAGGGATGGTTTCCTATAATTCACCCCTCCACTTT. It yields the protein CASRQEATGMVSYNSPLHF.

The chain links TRBV19 to TRBJ2-3; 10 bases agree with TRBD2. The germline V gene has CDR1 LNHDA and CDR2 SQIVND (reference sequence). The V and J ends lost 5 bases and 1 base, in that order; junction bases with no gene match: 6. The length of the CDR3 is 16 residues. The CDR3 loop reads CASSLLAGRGTDTQYF. CDR3 coding DNA: TGTGCCAGTAGTTTACTAGCGGGAAGAGGCACAGATACGCAGTATTTT.

This rearrangement joins TRBV7-9 to TRBJ2-3; TRBD2 matches 11 bases. The CDR3 covers 17 residues. CDR1 is SEHNR, CDR2 FQNEAQ, per germline (reference sequence). V trimming: 5 bases; J trimming: 4 bases; junction bases outside the gene matches: 11. The CDR3 spells CASSRGLVAGGSDTQYF. CDR3 sequence (DNA): TGTGCCAGCAGCCGAGGGTTGGTAGCGGGGGGGTCAGATACGCAGTATTTT.

The chain couples TRBV7-9 to TRBJ2-3, with 10 bases identical to TRBD2. The CDR3 contains 15 residues. Looked up from germline, CDR1 is SEHNR and CDR2 is FQNEAQ (reference sequence). After removal of 5 bases from V and 5 bases from J, the junction contained 7 bases not matched to a gene. The CDR3 DNA reads as TGTGCCAGCAGCCTAACTACTAGCGGGAAAGATACGCAGTATTTT. It yields the protein CASSLTTSGKDTQYF.

This rearrangement joins TRBV6-5 to TRBJ2-2; 9 nucleotides align to TRBD1. Per germline, CDR1 MNHEY and CDR2 SVGAGI. The CDR3 has 15 amino acids. J gave up 6 bases and V 6 bases, and 8 bases lay outside the gene matches. The CDR3 spells CASSDRDRVAGELFF. In DNA form, the CDR3 reads TGTGCCAGCAGCGACCGGGACAGGGTAGCCGGGGAGCTGTTTTTT.

This chain uses TRBV3-1 (or the pseudogene TRBV3-2) with TRBJ2-3, with 11 bases matching TRBD2. There are 15 residues in the CDR3. From germline, CDR1 is LGHDT and CDR2 YNNKEL (reference sequence). V trimming: 5 bases; J trimming: 6 bases; junction bases outside the gene matches: 7. The CDR3 protein is CASSSTSGSTDTQYF. CDR3 sequence (DNA): TGTGCCAGCAGCTCTACTAGCGGGAGTACTGATACGCAGTATTTT.

This clone appeared a few times. The J gene is TRBJ1-4, the V gene TRBV2; 8 nucleotides match TRBD1. Trimming removed 6 bases from V and 11 bases from J; junction bases left unmatched: 11. The CDR3 totals 14 residues. Per the germline V gene, CDR1 is SNHLY and CDR2 is FYNNEI. The CDR3 bases are TGTGCCAGCAGAGAGACAGGGGAGCAGGGGAAACTGTTTTTT. This gives the protein CASRETGEQGKLFF.

This clone was detected many times. The chain employs TRBV27 and TRBJ2-1; D is possibly TRBD1 (5 bases). The germline CDR1 and CDR2 sequences are MNHEY and SMNVEV (reference sequence). The length of the CDR3 is 12 residues. V dropped 8 bases and J dropped 4 bases, with 9 bases sitting between them. The CDR3 reads CASYNRYNEQFF. CDR3 DNA sequence: TGTGCCAGCTATAACAGGTACAATGAGCAGTTCTTC.

V is TRBV19 and J is TRBJ1-4; D is possibly TRBD1 (5 bases). This CDR3 is built from 14 residues. Trimming pared 1 base from V and 8 bases from J, leaving 11 bases between. Looked up from germline, CDR1 is LNHDA and CDR2 is SQIVND (reference sequence). Written as DNA, the CDR3 is TGTGCCAGTAGTATAGGACGGGGGAGAGAAAAACTGTTTTTT. This encodes CASSIGRGREKLFF.

As to this clone: The sample has other DNA sequences that encode this CDR3 too. The chain combines TRBV12-3 or TRBV12-4 with TRBJ1-2; D may be TRBD1 (5 bases). The CDR3 is made up of 13 amino acids. V lost 6 bases and J 6 bases, leaving 14 bases between the germline ends. CDR3 in DNA: TGTGCCAGCAGGGTTACCGGGGGAAATGGCTACACCTTC. It encodes CASRVTGGNGYTF.

This sequence joins TRBV28 and TRBJ1-1, with 10 bases identical to TRBD1. V was clipped by 6 bases and J by 4 bases; unmatched bases: 5. Looked up from germline, CDR1 is MDHEN and CDR2 is SYDVKM. This CDR3 has 14 amino acids. CDR3 nucleotides: TGTGCCAGCAGCCAGTGGACAGGGGGCACTGAAGCTTTCTTT. Amino acids: CASSQWTGGTEAFF.

The V gene is TRBV21-1, the J gene TRBJ2-7; the table names TRBD2, a call not compared with the DNA. TRBV21-1 represents a pseudogene. The CDR3 has 11 residues. CDR3 DNA: TGTGCCAGCAGCATTAGCCACGAGCAGTACTTC. It yields the protein CASSISHEQYF.

With respect to this clone: Different DNA sequences within this sample yield the same CDR3. The chain combines TRBV9 with TRBJ1-3; no reliable D call. Trimming took off 0 bases at V and 0 bases at J, with 7 bases between the two ends. The CDR3 has 15 amino acids. Germline V CDR1 and CDR2: SGDLS, YYNGEE. In nucleotides, the CDR3 is TGTGCCAGCAGCGTAGTAGGGAGCTCTGGAAACACCATATATTTT. Protein: CASSVVGSSGNTIYF.

The genes are TRBV5-1 and TRBJ2-4, with no clear D. This CDR3 contains 14 residues. Germline V gives CDR1 SGHRS, CDR2 YFSETQ. The V gene lost 5 bases and the J gene lost 0 bases, with 9 bases spanning the gap. CDR3 loop: CASSPLIAKNIQYF. The CDR3 DNA follows: TGCGCCAGCAGTCCCCTTATAGCCAAAAACATTCAGTACTTC.

Details on this clone: At one end the junction does not follow the germline gene, possibly because of a read error. This chain joins TRBV20-1 and TRBJ2-7; D gene uncertain. The germline V gene encodes CDR1 DFQATT and CDR2 SNEGSKA (reference sequence). This CDR3 is built from 11 residues. This chain's CDR3 is CSARDTYEQYF. For the CDR3, the DNA is TGCAGTGCTCGAGACACCTACGAGCAGTACTTC.

V and J are TRBV19 and TRBJ2-1, with D hard to call. Trimming pared 0 bases from V and 10 bases from J, leaving 7 bases between. The CDR3 covers 12 residues. Germline lookup yields CDR1 LNHDA and CDR2 SQIVND (reference sequence). The CDR3 sequence is CASSIESREQFF. The DNA of the CDR3 is TGTGCCAGTAGTATAGAGAGCCGGGAGCAGTTCTTC. The whole variable domain, filled in from reference TRBV19 and TRBJ2-1, reads DGGITQSPKYLFRKEGQNVTLSCEQNLNHDAMYWYRQDPGQGLRLIYYSQIVNDFQKGDIAEGYSVSREKKESFPLTVTSAQKNPTAFYLCASSIESREQFFGPGTRLTVL.

The sample holds a few counts of this clone. This chain joins TRBV19 and TRBJ1-3; 8 positions match TRBD1. The CDR3 extends over 16 amino acids. V lost 5 bases, J lost 3 bases, and 9 bases stayed unmatched. The germline V gene has CDR1 LNHDA and CDR2 SQIVND (reference sequence). CDR3 DNA sequence: TGTGCCAGTAGTCATCGACAGGGGCTCAGTGGAAACACCATATATTTT. Translating gives CASSHRQGLSGNTIYF.

The chain carries TRBV15 and TRBJ2-2; D is undetermined. Germline assignment: CDR1 LNHNV and CDR2 YYDKDF (reference sequence). V lost 7 bases and J lost 4, with 10 bases in between. This CDR3 contains 13 residues. The CDR3 DNA follows: TGTGCCACCACGAAGTCGCGCACCGGGGAGCTGTTTTTT. This gives the protein CATTKSRTGELFF.

V usage is TRBV4-2 and J usage is TRBJ2-1; 8 positions agree with TRBD2. The V gene's germline CDR1 is LGHNA and CDR2 YNFKEQ. This CDR3 is built from 16 residues. The V gene end was trimmed by 1 base and the J gene end by 7 bases; junction bases not matched to a gene: 9. CDR3 DNA: TGTGCCAGCAGCCAAGGCGTCGGGGGGGCCCGGAATGAGCAGTTCTTC. It specifies CASSQGVGGARNEQFF.

This chain uses TRBV28 with TRBJ1-1, with a possible D match to TRBD1 (5 bases). This CDR3 spans 13 amino acids. Trimming cost V 10 bases and J 3 bases, with 15 bases left between them. CDR1 is MDHEN and CDR2 is SYDVKM in the germline V gene. CDR3 residues: CATRGGSYTEAFF. CDR3 bases: TGTGCCACCCGGGGGGGAAGTTACACTGAAGCTTTCTTT.

The CDR3 DNA reads as TGTGCCAGTAGTCCACACGACAGGGGTCAAGAGACCCAGTACTTC. Protein product: CASSPHDRGQETQYF. The rearrangement links TRBV19 to TRBJ2-5, with 8 bases matching TRBD1. The J segment lost 2 bases and the V segment lost 5 bases, leaving 7 bases of the junction unmatched. Germline values: CDR1 LNHDA, CDR2 SQIVND (reference sequence). The CDR3 length is 15 residues.

V and J are TRBV11-2 and TRBJ2-2; 8 bases match TRBD1. Trimming removed 7 bases from V and 4 bases from J; junction bases left unmatched: 2. The germline gives CDR1 SGHAT, CDR2 FQNNGV. The CDR3 runs to 13 residues. CDR3 nucleotides: TGTGCCAGCACCGACAGGGGCACCGGGGAGCTGTTTTTT. Residues: CASTDRGTGELFF. The full variable domain, rest sourced from reference TRBV11-2 and TRBJ2-2, is EAGVAQSPRYKIIEKRQSVAFWCNPISGHATLYWYQQILGQGPKLLIQFQNNGVVDDSQLPKDRFSAERLKGVDSTLKIQPAKLEDSAVYLCASTDRGTGELFFGEGSRLTVL.